The 3 T cell receptor beta chains in this list originate from one sample, sequenced in a study of T cells in Graves' hyperthyroidism and ophthalmopathy (dated by TCRdb to between 2018 and 2021). The library was prepared using multiplex PCR. Sequencing instrument: Illumina HiSeq 2000. The TCR beta CDR3 regions were amplified from RNA transcripts. A first-round RT-PCR of the TCR CDR3 used the HTBI primer set with the Qiagen OneStep RT-PCR kit. TCRdb ran its own pipeline on the public reads, namely fastp trimming at Q25 and MiXCR clone calling, and kept in-frame beta chains. One record per CDR3 amino acid sequence lists the most common genes and DNA. Here the sample has hundreds of thousands of distinct CDR3 sequences; around 13% occur a single time. The top ten clonotypes cover approximately 10% of the sample. The sample consisted of blood. These receptor sequences come from a woman younger than 35 with Graves' hyperthyroidism.

This clonotype was seen repeatedly, ten times or more. The chain employs TRBV5-4 and TRBJ2-2; 7 positions match TRBD2. Germline CDR1 and CDR2: SGHNT and YYREEE (reference sequence). There are 15 residues in the CDR3. Trimming removed 4 bases from V and 5 bases from J; junction bases left unmatched: 8. Here the CDR3 DNA reads TGTGCCAGCAGCCAAGGACTAGTTGGGACCGGGGAGCTGTTTTTT. Encoded protein: CASSQGLVGTGELFF.

The chain couples TRBV4-1 to TRBJ1-3; D may be TRBD1 (6 bases). The CDR3 contains 17 residues. The V and J ends lost 3 bases and 0 bases respectively, with 15 bases between them. The V gene's germline CDR1 is MGHRA and CDR2 YSYEKL. CDR3 loop: CASSQRDTIISGNTIYF. In DNA form, the CDR3 reads TGCGCCAGCAGCCAGCGGGACACTATTATCTCTGGAAACACCATATATTTT.

In its sample, this clonotype was seen a few times. V and J are TRBV5-8 and TRBJ1-6; no reliable D call. The CDR3 consists of 13 residues. Germline V gene data show CDR1 as SGHTS and CDR2 as YDEGEE. V lost 3 bases to trimming and J lost 10 bases, with 11 bases between them. The CDR3 DNA reads as TGTGCCAGCAGCTGGGGATGGGAGTCACCCCTCCACTTT. Its translation is CASSWGWESPLHF.